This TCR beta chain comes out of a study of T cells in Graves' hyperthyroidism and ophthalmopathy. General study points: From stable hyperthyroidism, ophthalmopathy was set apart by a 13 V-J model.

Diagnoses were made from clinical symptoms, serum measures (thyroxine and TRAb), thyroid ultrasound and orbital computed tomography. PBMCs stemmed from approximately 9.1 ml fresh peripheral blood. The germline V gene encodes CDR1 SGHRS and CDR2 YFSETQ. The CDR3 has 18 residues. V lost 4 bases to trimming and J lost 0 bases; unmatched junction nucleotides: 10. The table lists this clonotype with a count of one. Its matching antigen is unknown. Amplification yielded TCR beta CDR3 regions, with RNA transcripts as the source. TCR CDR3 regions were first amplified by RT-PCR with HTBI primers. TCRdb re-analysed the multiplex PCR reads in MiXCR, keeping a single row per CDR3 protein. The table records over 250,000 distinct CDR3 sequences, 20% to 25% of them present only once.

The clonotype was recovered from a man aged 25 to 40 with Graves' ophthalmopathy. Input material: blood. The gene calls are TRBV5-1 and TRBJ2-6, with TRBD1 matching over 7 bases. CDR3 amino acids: CASSPVGGSLSGANVLTF. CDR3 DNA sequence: TGCGCCAGCAGCCCGGTAGGGGGCTCCCTCTCTGGGGCCAACGTCCTGACTTTC.